Given below is one T cell receptor (beta chain) in context. TCRdb re-called clones via MiXCR from the PCR reads. The sample has about 70,000 clones; roughly 18% are singletons. Trimming cost V 0 bases and J 3 bases, with 9 bases left between them. This CDR3 spans 13 amino acids. Germline loops: CDR1 DFQATT, CDR2 SNEGSKA (reference sequence). Thyroid surgery took place with no prior treatment in any patient. The sample comes from a study of metastatic and nonmetastatic thyroid tumors. Study-wide context: For malignant and benign thyroid patients, tumor or nodule tissue and blood were the sources whose repertoires were compared.

V is TRBV20-1 and J is TRBJ2-7, with D perhaps TRBD2 (5 bases). The sequence derives from a female donor with papillary thyroid cancer or a benign thyroid nodule (not recorded which). Some clones in this sample may be carry-over from other donors' samples. The sample consisted of blood. The CDR3 DNA reads TGCAGTGCTAGAGAGATAAGCGGCTACGAGCAGTACTTC. This gives the protein CSAREISGYEQYF.